This T cell receptor (beta chain) was observed in a study of PD-L1 blockade in urothelial cancer (dated by TCRdb to 2016 to 2017). Describing the broader study: Therapy was started in 2014 for all patients, and atezolizumab 1,200 mg was administered intravenously every 3 weeks. Progression-free survival longer than 6 months counted as durable clinical benefit, and TCR features were additionally tested against both progression-free and overall survival. Blood samples yielded a median of roughly 150,000 T cells and around 80,000 unique TCRs, with median clonality 0.080. Durable clinical benefit was achieved by nine patients but not by the remaining 20. Pretreatment blood TCR-seq was available for under 35 patients, at least one posttreatment blood collection was obtained for about 25 patients, and tumor TCR-seq was available for about 25 patients. Somatic, immune and clinical correlates of response to PD-L1 blockade with atezolizumab in urothelial cancer were the focus of an exploratory multi-omic analysis. Blood samples were analyzed 3 weeks after the start of treatment (second dose) and 6 weeks after the start of treatment. About 90% of the roughly 29 patients were identified as males with urothelial cancer of bladder origin, and a prior smoking history was reported by 18 of 29 patients. Pretreatment tumor samples and matched peripheral blood, collected serially before and after atezolizumab treatment, underwent TCR sequencing. In the same patients, whole exome sequencing and RNA sequencing of pretreatment tumors were performed in addition to TCR sequencing. An ECOG performance status of 0 or 1 was recorded for the patients, and 0 to 3 prior chemotherapy regimens had been received by the patients.

To estimate absolute template abundance from read counts, synthetic TCR analog templates were spiked into each PCR. The immunoSEQ assay was used to amplify TCRbeta CDR3 regions from genomic DNA with bias-controlled V and J gene primers. Sequencing of rearranged TCRbeta segments was done at approximately 20X coverage. The original pipeline was this. Sequencing errors were corrected by clustering and CDR3s were annotated against IMGT to assign V, D and J genes. Downstream analyses used only productive TCRbeta rearrangements and left out out-of-frame or stop-codon sequences. Clonality was computed as one minus Shannon entropy normalized by the log of the number of unique productive sequences. Fisher's exact test with Benjamini-Hochberg correction, using a cutoff of adjusted p below 0.01, was how clones that differed between time points or between blood and tumor were identified. TCRdb holds this immuneACCESS table with in-frame rearrangements only. Some clones are missing; in checked studies, unresolved V genes explain under half, and the rest has no known cause. Clonal size and the V and J genes are those of that table, whereas D and trimming came from the DNA. In this sample the table shows around 71,000 clones, 85% of which occur a single time. The ten largest clones represent roughly 7.3% of the sample.

The intended sense of this specimen's time point label: pretreatment peripheral blood. A total of around 30 patients with locally advanced or metastatic urothelial carcinoma, treated at Memorial Sloan Kettering on a trial protocol, made up the cohort. Peripheral blood mononuclear cells were collected pretreatment and during treatment, with between 1 and 8 total time points obtained per patient. The Qiagen DNeasy Blood extraction kit was used to purify genomic DNA from total PBMCs and tumor samples. Collected pretreatment and during treatment, PBMCs were isolated and stored as previously described. This clone occurred once. The antigen it recognizes is unknown. It has no much larger one-base neighbor in the sample; base qualities were not kept. Taken from the germline V gene (reference sequence), the CDR1 and CDR2 loops are SGHNT and YYREEE. The CDR3 numbers 13 residues from cysteine through phenylalanine. CDR3 DNA only is kept here, 39 bases in frame from base 1. V and J are truncated by 0 bases and 8 bases respectively, leaving an intervening sequence of 11 bases.

Findings and caveats that apply to the study as a whole: Improved progression-free and overall survival was found to be associated with pretreatment peripheral blood TCR clonality below the median. Small sample size (n ≈ 29) and many exploratory analyses mean the results are intended to be hypothesis-generating. Greater expansion of tumor-associated TCR clones in peripheral blood 3 weeks after the start of treatment was observed in patients with durable benefit (n of about 21, p = 0.022).

This receptor was identified in a man aged 40-49 years with urothelial cancer. Recombination joined TRBV5-4 with TRBJ1-2; TRBD1 could be the D gene, as 6 bases match. The sample here was PBMCs, taken around atezolizumab (anti-PD-L1) treatment. The DNA sequence follows: TGTGCCAGCAGCTTGGACAGGGTTAGAGGCTACACCTTC. This codes for CASSLDRVRGYTF.